Each of the 30 T cell receptor beta chains below was sequenced from the same sample in a study of CD8+ T cells in alopecia areata. The treatment was: oral pan-JAK inhibitor, 5-10 mg twice daily. The authors extracted RNA and reverse transcribed it into cDNA as the sequencing template. Assay used: immunoSEQ multiplex PCR; TCRdb lists only in-frame clones, some missing. Among about 150,000 clones listed, 45% to 65% were seen once. Sequencing was performed on CD8+ T cells sorted from blood, taken at week 4, from a patient treated with tofacitinib. The receptor set was obtained from a human donor with alopecia areata.

This clone showed up just a few times. The chain couples TRBV27 to TRBJ2-1; D may be TRBD2 (5 bases). Germline assignment: CDR1 MNHEY and CDR2 SMNVEV (reference sequence). Trimming took off 5 bases at V and 5 bases at J, with 10 bases between the two ends. The CDR3 extends over 13 amino acids. CDR3 DNA: TGTGCCAGCAGTCCGACTACAAACAATGAGCAGTTCTTC. Translating gives CASSPTTNNEQFF.

This clone was detected once. The chain combines TRBV5-6 with TRBJ1-2; D not certain. The CDR3 has 13 amino acids. Germline CDR1 is SGHDT and CDR2 is YYEEEE. V was clipped by 1 base and J by 4 bases, with 8 bases between them. This CDR3 reads CASSLLQAYGYTF. CDR3 nucleotides: TGTGCCAGCAGCTTGTTGCAGGCCTATGGCTACACCTTC.

V is TRBV6-5 and J is TRBJ1-6, with TRBD1 as a possible D gene (5 bases). Germline V gene lookup returns CDR1 MNHEY and CDR2 SVGAGI. The CDR3 is made up of 15 amino acids. The V end was cut by 5 bases, the J end by 0 bases, with 8 bases between. CDR3 protein: CASSGGSSYNSPLHF. CDR3 nucleotides: TGTGCCAGCAGTGGGGGGAGCTCCTATAATTCACCCCTCCACTTT.

To note about this clone: One end of the junction is discordant with germline, which a read error may explain. The rearrangement links TRBV6-6 to TRBJ2-3; 11 bases agree with TRBD2. The length of the CDR3 is 16 residues. The germline V gene has CDR1 MNHNY and CDR2 SVGAGI (reference sequence). The CDR3 DNA reads TGTGCCAGCAGTGACTCGACTAGCGGGGGCACAGATACGCAGTATTTT. The encoded protein is CASSDSTSGGTDTQYF.

This chain uses TRBV7-8 with TRBJ2-1, with 10 bases aligning to TRBD1. The V gene end was trimmed by 1 base and the J gene end by 3 bases; junction bases not matched to a gene: 3. There are 16 residues in the CDR3. Per the germline V gene, CDR1 is SGHVS and CDR2 is FQNEAQ. The CDR3 region has the DNA TGTGCCAGCAGCTTAGGGGGGACAGGGGACTACAATGAGCAGTTCTTC. Residues: CASSLGGTGDYNEQFF.

This clone was seen only a few times. This sequence joins TRBV27 and TRBJ1-2, with D perhaps matching TRBD1 (6 bases). Trimming pared 4 bases from V and 6 bases from J, leaving 18 bases between. This CDR3 contains 15 residues. The germline gives CDR1 MNHEY, CDR2 SMNVEV (reference sequence). DNA of the CDR3: TGTGCCAGCAGTTCCCCCGGGGGCGCCGCGGATGGCTACACCTTC. Residues: CASSSPGGAADGYTF.

V usage is TRBV7-9 and J usage is TRBJ1-2, with D unresolved. Germline CDR1 reads SEHNR; CDR2 reads FQNEAQ (reference sequence). Trimming removed 1 base at V and 4 bases at J, with 10 bases between. The CDR3 runs to 14 residues. This chain's CDR3 is CASSLVAIAYGYTF. CDR3 nucleotides: TGTGCCAGCAGCTTAGTAGCGATAGCCTATGGCTACACCTTC. The entire variable domain, with the rest obtained from reference TRBV7-9 and TRBJ1-2, is as follows: DTGVSQNPRHKITKRGQNVTFRCDPISEHNRLYWYRQTLGQGPEFLTYFQNEAQLEKSRLLSDRFSAERPKGSFSTLEIQRTEQGDSAMYLCASSLVAIAYGYTFGSGTRLTVV.

The chain employs TRBV11-3 and TRBJ1-1, with D perhaps TRBD1 (5 bases). Trimming removed 5 bases at V and 1 base at J, with 8 bases between. CDR3 size: 13 residues. Germline lookup yields CDR1 SGHNT and CDR2 YENEEA. CDR3 DNA sequence: TGTGCCAGCAGCCAGCAGGGGAACACTGAAGCTTTCTTT. Translation gives CASSQQGNTEAFF.

The V gene is TRBV6-5, the J gene TRBJ1-6; possible D gene TRBD1, 6 bases. CDR3 size: 14 residues. Trimming removed 5 bases at V and 3 bases at J, with 8 bases between. The germline V gene encodes CDR1 MNHEY and CDR2 SVGAGI. CDR3 nucleotide sequence: TGTGCCAGCAGTGTGACAGGCTATAATTCACCCCTCCACTTT. It specifies CASSVTGYNSPLHF.

CDR3 nucleotide sequence: TGCGCCAGCAGCCTTAAGGGCGGGACAGGGGGAACCTACGAGCAGTACTTC. Translated, it gives CASSLKGGTGGTYEQYF. V and J are TRBV4-3 and TRBJ2-7; 11 bases fit TRBD1. V shed 4 bases and J 2 bases; nucleotides not matched to a gene: 10. The CDR3 runs to 17 residues. CDR1 is LGHNA and CDR2 is YSLEER in the germline V gene.

The chain joins TRBV7-9 to TRBJ2-5; either TRBD1 or TRBD2 may fit D (5 bases each). The CDR3 loop spans 15 amino acids. From germline, CDR1 is SEHNR and CDR2 FQNEAQ (reference sequence). Deletions cut 2 bases from V and 1 base from J, with 11 bases between. The CDR3 sequence: CASSLFLGTQETQYF. CDR3 in DNA: TGTGCCAGCAGCTTATTTCTCGGGACCCAAGAGACCCAGTACTTC.

This clone came up once. This chain connects TRBV13 to TRBJ1-2; D is possibly TRBD1 (6 bases). Between the trimmed V and J ends, which lost 0 bases and 8 bases, there was a span of 13 bases. The CDR3 has 14 amino acids. Germline V gene sequence: CDR1 PRHDT, CDR2 FYEKMQ (reference sequence). CDR3 amino acids: CASSLGGGGGGYTF. The CDR3 DNA is TGTGCCAGCAGCTTAGGTGGAGGGGGAGGCGGCTACACCTTC.

V gene TRBV27 combines with J gene TRBJ1-1; 7 bases align to TRBD1. V dropped 8 bases and J dropped 4; count of bases not matched to a gene: 4. The CDR3 consists of 12 residues. The germline V gene encodes CDR1 MNHEY and CDR2 SMNVEV (reference sequence). In nucleotides, the CDR3 is TGTGCCAGCCAGGCAGGGGGCACTGAAGCTTTCTTT. Translating gives CASQAGGTEAFF.

This clone showed up just a few times. The chain employs TRBV29-1 and TRBJ2-1; D unclear. The length of the CDR3 is 12 residues. Trimming shortened V by 0 bases and J by 4 bases, and 4 bases separated the two germline ends. Germline CDR1 and CDR2: SQVTM and ANQGSEA. The CDR3 sequence is CSVEEIYNEQFF. CDR3 coding DNA: TGCAGCGTTGAAGAAATTTACAATGAGCAGTTCTTC.

Note on this clone: This likely reflects a read error, since a far larger clone is one base away. This same CDR3 is encoded by further DNA sequences in the sample. The rearrangement links TRBV7-7 to TRBJ2-2; D is unresolved. The length of the CDR3 is 14 residues. The germline V gene encodes CDR1 SSHAT and CDR2 FNYEAQ (reference sequence). CDR3 DNA: TGTGCTAGCAGCTTACGGGCGAGCGCCGGGGAGCTGTTTTTT. Its protein is CASSLRASAGELFF.

The gene calls are TRBV28 and TRBJ2-7; maybe TRBD1 (5 bases). The CDR3 consists of 13 residues. V lost 8 bases and J 1 base, leaving 12 bases between the germline ends. The germline V gene encodes CDR1 MDHEN and CDR2 SYDVKM. CDR3 residues: CASVGDSSYEQYF. CDR3 nucleotide sequence: TGTGCCAGCGTCGGAGACAGTTCCTACGAGCAGTACTTC.

A few counts support this clone. The chain is built from TRBV9 and TRBJ2-5; no reliable D call. Germline V lookup: CDR1 SGDLS, CDR2 YYNGEE. V was shortened by 0 bases and J by 5 bases, with 11 bases between the two germline ends. This CDR3 is 14 amino acids long. CDR3 in amino acids: CASSVESHPETQYF. Written as DNA, the CDR3 is TGTGCCAGCAGCGTAGAATCACACCCGGAGACCCAGTACTTC. The variable domain in full, with the rest retrieved from reference TRBV9 and TRBJ2-5, is DSGVTQTPKHLITATGQRVTLRCSPRSGDLSVYWYQQSLDQGLQFLIQYYNGEERAKGNILERFSAQQFPDLHSELNLSSLELGDSALYFCASSVESHPETQYFGPGTRLLVL.

The chain employs TRBV29-1 and TRBJ2-5; the D gene is possibly TRBD1 (5 bases). Germline-derived CDR1 and CDR2 are SQVTM and ANQGSEA. There are 12 residues in the CDR3. Trimming left V 8 bases short and J 5 bases short, with 15 bases between. The CDR3 loop is CSLSVKGETQYF. CDR3 sequence (DNA): TGCAGCCTTTCCGTTAAGGGGGAGACCCAGTACTTC. The full variable domain, rest sourced from reference TRBV29-1 and TRBJ2-5, is SAVISQKPSRDICQRGTSLTIQCQVDSQVTMMFWYRQQPGQSLTLIATANQGSEATYESGFVIDKFPISRPNLTFSTLTVSNMSPEDSSIYLCSLSVKGETQYFGPGTRLLVL.

The sample holds a few counts of this clone. J is TRBJ2-1 and V is TRBV29-1; D unclear. The germline V gene encodes CDR1 SQVTM and CDR2 ANQGSEA. There are 15 residues in the CDR3. Trimming pared 4 bases from V and 0 bases from J, leaving 13 bases between. CDR3 nucleotide sequence: TGCAGCGTTGCGGGTAACTGGGGCTCCTACAATGAGCAGTTCTTC. Its translation: CSVAGNWGSYNEQFF.

The chain carries TRBV6-6 and TRBJ2-1, with TRBD2 matching over 9 bases. This CDR3 is built from 16 residues. CDR1 and CDR2 (germline): MNHNY, SVGAGI (reference sequence). The V and J ends lost 2 bases and 7 bases, in that order; junction bases with no gene match: 9. CDR3 in DNA: TGTGCCAGCAGTTACACAGGGCGGGGGGGCCCGAATGAGCAGTTCTTC. As protein: CASSYTGRGGPNEQFF.

Details on this clone: This sample also contains other DNA sequences that code for the same CDR3. The J gene is TRBJ1-5, the V gene TRBV19, with D possibly matching TRBD1 (6 bases). This CDR3 is 14 amino acids long. Per germline, CDR1 LNHDA and CDR2 SQIVND (reference sequence). Trimming took 2 bases from V and 3 from J, leaving 8 bases between them. Written as DNA, the CDR3 is TGTGCCAGTAGTATAAGGGACACCAATCAGCCCCAGCATTTT. This translates into CASSIRDTNQPQHF.

The chain links TRBV27 to TRBJ1-5; 9 bases agree with TRBD1. CDR1 and CDR2 from the germline V gene are MNHEY and SMNVEV (reference sequence). This CDR3 contains 15 residues. With V trimmed by 8 bases and J by 0 bases, 5 bases remained unmatched. The CDR3: CASSWTGDSNQPQHF. The CDR3 DNA sequence: TGTGCCAGCTCCTGGACAGGGGATAGCAATCAGCCCCAGCATTTT.

This chain connects TRBV5-6 to TRBJ2-1; possibly TRBD1 for D (5 bases). Trimming pared 4 bases from V and 9 bases from J, leaving 17 bases between. CDR3 length: 14 residues. Germline values: CDR1 SGHDT, CDR2 YYEEEE. As DNA, the CDR3 is TGTGCCAGCAGCATCATGAACCAGGGCGCTGAGCAGTTCTTC. It yields the protein CASSIMNQGAEQFF.

The sample holds one count of this clone. V usage is TRBV7-9 and J usage is TRBJ2-2; D gene ambiguous. In germline, CDR1 is SEHNR, CDR2 FQNEAQ (reference sequence). The CDR3 loop spans 15 amino acids. Trimming shortened V by 1 base and J by 0 bases, and 6 bases separated the two germline ends. The CDR3 spells CASSLGVPNTGELFF. The CDR3 bases are TGTGCCAGCAGCTTAGGGGTACCGAACACCGGGGAGCTGTTTTTT.

This chain joins TRBV11-2 and TRBJ2-7, with D tentatively TRBD1 (5 bases). Germline CDR1 and CDR2: SGHAT and FQNNGV. The CDR3 extends over 14 amino acids. Trimming removed 2 bases at V and 2 bases at J, with 10 bases between. CDR3 in DNA: TGTGCCAGCAGCTTAACAGGACACACCTACGAGCAGTACTTC. Residues: CASSLTGHTYEQYF.

This chain links TRBV5-6 with TRBJ1-5; 8 nucleotides line up with TRBD1. The CDR3 runs 15 residues. Germline CDR1 SGHDT, CDR2 YYEEEE. The V gene end was trimmed by 4 bases and the J gene end by 3 bases; junction bases not matched to a gene: 6. The CDR3 is CASSQGQDFNQPQHF. The CDR3 nucleotides read TGTGCCAGCAGCCAGGGACAGGACTTCAATCAGCCCCAGCATTTT. Combining the CDR3 with reference TRBV5-6 and TRBJ1-5 gives the whole variable domain DAGVTQSPTHLIKTRGQQVTLRCSPKSGHDTVSWYQQALGQGPQFIFQYYEEEERQRGNFPDRFSGHQFPNYSSELNVNALLLGDSALYLCASSQGQDFNQPQHFGDGTRLSIL.

This clone has only a few counts. V is TRBV29-1 and J is TRBJ1-2, with TRBD1 identical over 10 bases. This CDR3 spans 16 amino acids. Germline assignment: CDR1 SQVTM and CDR2 ANQGSEA. V shed 6 bases, J shed 4 bases, and the junction held 14 bases outside the gene matches. CDR3 region: CSVLTPGQGNLYGYTF. The CDR3 nucleotides are TGCAGCGTACTGACCCCGGGACAGGGGAACCTCTATGGCTACACCTTC.

This clone was seen just once. The chain combines TRBV27 with TRBJ1-1; 7 bases align to TRBD1. The CDR3 is 14 residues long. Germline V gene sequence: CDR1 MNHEY, CDR2 SMNVEV (reference sequence). V lost 8 bases, J lost 4 bases, and 10 bases stayed unmatched. CDR3 DNA sequence: TGTGCCAGCGGAATCAGGGGGTCGGGCACTGAAGCTTTCTTT. Translating gives CASGIRGSGTEAFF.

As regards this clone: Within the sample, other DNA sequences also encode this same CDR3. V gene TRBV11-2 combines with J gene TRBJ2-7; D is unresolved. The CDR3 loop spans 12 amino acids. Between the trimmed V and J ends, which lost 0 bases and 4 bases, there was a span of 4 bases. CDR1 and CDR2 from the germline V gene are SGHAT and FQNNGV. CDR3 in DNA: TGTGCCAGCAGCTTAGACTCTTACGAGCAGTACTTC. Its protein product is CASSLDSYEQYF. Full variable domain (remainder filled in from reference TRBV11-2 and TRBJ2-7): EAGVAQSPRYKIIEKRQSVAFWCNPISGHATLYWYQQILGQGPKLLIQFQNNGVVDDSQLPKDRFSAERLKGVDSTLKIQPAKLEDSAVYLCASSLDSYEQYFGPGTRLTVT.

The V call is TRBV4-2, the J call TRBJ1-2; D gene uncertain. This CDR3 spans 16 amino acids. V shed 0 bases and J shed 5 bases, with 16 bases lying between them. CDR1 is LGHNA and CDR2 is YNFKEQ in the germline V gene. Here the CDR3 DNA reads TGTGCCAGCAGCCAAGAGGGCGAGGGATTAGCGTATGGCTACACCTTC. This translates into CASSQEGEGLAYGYTF.